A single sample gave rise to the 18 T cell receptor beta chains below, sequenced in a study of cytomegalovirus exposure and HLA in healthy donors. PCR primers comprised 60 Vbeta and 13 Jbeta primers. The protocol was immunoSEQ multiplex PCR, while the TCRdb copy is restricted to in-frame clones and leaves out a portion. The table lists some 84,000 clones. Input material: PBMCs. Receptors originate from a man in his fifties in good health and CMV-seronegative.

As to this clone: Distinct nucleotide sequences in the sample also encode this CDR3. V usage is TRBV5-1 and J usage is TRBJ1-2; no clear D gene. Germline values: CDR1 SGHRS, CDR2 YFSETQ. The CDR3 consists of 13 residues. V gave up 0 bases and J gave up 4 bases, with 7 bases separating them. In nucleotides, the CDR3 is TGCGCCAGCAGCTTGGCAGACTCCTATGGCTACACCTTC. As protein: CASSLADSYGYTF.

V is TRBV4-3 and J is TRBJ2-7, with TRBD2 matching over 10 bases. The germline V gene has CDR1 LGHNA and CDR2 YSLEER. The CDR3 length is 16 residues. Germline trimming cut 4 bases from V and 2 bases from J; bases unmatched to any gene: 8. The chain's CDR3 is CASSPSGLAETYEQYF. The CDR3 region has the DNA TGCGCCAGCAGCCCATCCGGACTAGCGGAGACCTACGAGCAGTACTTC.

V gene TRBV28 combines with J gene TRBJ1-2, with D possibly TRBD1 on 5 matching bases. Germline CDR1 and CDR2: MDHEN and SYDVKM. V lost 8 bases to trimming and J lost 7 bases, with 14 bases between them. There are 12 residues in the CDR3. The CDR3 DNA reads TGTGCCAGCCTCTTGGGGGGAAGTGGCTACACCTTC. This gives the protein CASLLGGSGYTF.

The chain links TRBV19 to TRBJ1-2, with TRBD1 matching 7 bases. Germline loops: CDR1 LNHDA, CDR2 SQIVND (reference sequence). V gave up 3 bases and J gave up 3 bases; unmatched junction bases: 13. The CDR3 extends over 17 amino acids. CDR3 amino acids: CASSISRDRLSDYGYTF. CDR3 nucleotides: TGTGCCAGTAGTATTTCCCGGGACAGACTGAGCGACTATGGCTACACCTTC.

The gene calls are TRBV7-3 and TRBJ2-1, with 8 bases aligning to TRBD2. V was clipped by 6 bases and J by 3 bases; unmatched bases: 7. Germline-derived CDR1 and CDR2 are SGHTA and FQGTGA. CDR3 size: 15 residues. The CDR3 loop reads CASSRVAGYYNEQFF. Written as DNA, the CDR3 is TGTGCCAGCAGTCGGGTAGCGGGGTACTACAATGAGCAGTTCTTC.

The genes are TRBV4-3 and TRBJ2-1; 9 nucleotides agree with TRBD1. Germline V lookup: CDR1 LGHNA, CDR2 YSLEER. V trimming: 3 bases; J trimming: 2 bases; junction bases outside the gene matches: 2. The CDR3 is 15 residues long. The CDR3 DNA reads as TGCGCCAGCAGCCAGGACAGGGGCGCCTACAATGAGCAGTTCTTC. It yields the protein CASSQDRGAYNEQFF.

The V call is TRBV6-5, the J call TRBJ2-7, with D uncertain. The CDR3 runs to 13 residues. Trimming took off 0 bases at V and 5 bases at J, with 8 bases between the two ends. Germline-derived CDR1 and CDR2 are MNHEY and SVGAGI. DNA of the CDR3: TGTGCCAGCAGTTACTCGAGGTCCCACGAGCAGTACTTC. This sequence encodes CASSYSRSHEQYF.

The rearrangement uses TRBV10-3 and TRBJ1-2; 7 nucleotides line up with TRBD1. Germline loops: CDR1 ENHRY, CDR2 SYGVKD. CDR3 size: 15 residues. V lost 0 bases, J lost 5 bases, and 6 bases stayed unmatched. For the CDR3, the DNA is TGTGCCATCAGTGAGTCGAGAGGGGGCGCTTATGGCTACACCTTC. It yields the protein CAISESRGGAYGYTF.

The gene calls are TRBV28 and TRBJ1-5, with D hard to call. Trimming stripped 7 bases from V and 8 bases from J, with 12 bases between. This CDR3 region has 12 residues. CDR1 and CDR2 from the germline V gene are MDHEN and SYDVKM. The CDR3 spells CASNNRAKPQHF. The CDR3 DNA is TGTGCCAGCAACAATCGAGCGAAGCCCCAGCATTTT. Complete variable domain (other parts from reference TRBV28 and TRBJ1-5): DVKVTQSSRYLVKRTGEKVFLECVQDMDHENMFWYRQDPGLGLRLIYFSYDVKMKEKGDIPEGYSVSREKKERFSLILESASTNQTSMYLCASNNRAKPQHFGDGTRLSIL.

The CDR3, as DNA: TGTGCCAGTAGTATCAGTATGTCCTCCACCGGGGAGCTGTTTTTT. Its translation is CASSISMSSTGELFF. V and J are TRBV19 and TRBJ2-2; D not resolved. The length of the CDR3 is 15 residues. V lost 3 bases and J lost 4, with 12 bases in between. From germline, CDR1 is LNHDA and CDR2 SQIVND (reference sequence).

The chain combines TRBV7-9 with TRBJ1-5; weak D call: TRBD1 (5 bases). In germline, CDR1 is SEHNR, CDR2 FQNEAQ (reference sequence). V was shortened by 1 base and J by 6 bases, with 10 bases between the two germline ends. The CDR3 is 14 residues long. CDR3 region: CASSLERGVQPQHF. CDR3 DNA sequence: TGTGCCAGCAGCTTAGAGCGGGGGGTTCAGCCCCAGCATTTT.

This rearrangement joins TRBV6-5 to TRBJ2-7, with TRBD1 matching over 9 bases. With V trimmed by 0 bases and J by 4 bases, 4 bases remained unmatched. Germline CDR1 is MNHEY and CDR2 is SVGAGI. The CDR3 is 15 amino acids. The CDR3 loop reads CASSYSIQGAYEQYF. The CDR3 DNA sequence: TGTGCCAGCAGTTACTCGATACAGGGGGCTTACGAGCAGTACTTC.

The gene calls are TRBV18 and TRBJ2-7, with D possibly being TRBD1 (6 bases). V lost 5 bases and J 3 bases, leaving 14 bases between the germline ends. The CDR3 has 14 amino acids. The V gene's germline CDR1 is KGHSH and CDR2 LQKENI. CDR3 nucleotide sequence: TGTGCCAGCTCAAGGACAGCCCAGGTCTACGAGCAGTACTTC. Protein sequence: CASSRTAQVYEQYF.

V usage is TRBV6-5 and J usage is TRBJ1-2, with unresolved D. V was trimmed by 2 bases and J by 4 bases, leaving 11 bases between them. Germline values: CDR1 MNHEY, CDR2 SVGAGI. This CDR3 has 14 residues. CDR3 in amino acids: CASSYRSIGYGYTF. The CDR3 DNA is TGTGCCAGCAGTTACCGGTCGATTGGCTATGGCTACACCTTC.

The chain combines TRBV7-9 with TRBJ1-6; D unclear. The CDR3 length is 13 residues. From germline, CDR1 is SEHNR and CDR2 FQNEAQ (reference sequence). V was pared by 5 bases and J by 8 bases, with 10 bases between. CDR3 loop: CASSPPLDSPLHF. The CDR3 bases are TGTGCCAGCAGCCCCCCATTAGATTCACCCCTCCACTTT.

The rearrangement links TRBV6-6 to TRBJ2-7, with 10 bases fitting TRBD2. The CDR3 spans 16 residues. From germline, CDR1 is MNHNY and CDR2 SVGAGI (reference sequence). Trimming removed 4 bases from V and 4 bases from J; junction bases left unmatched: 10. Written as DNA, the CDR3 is TGTGCCAGCAGTTCCTTCGTCGGGACTAGCGAGTACGAGCAGTACTTC. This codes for CASSSFVGTSEYEQYF.

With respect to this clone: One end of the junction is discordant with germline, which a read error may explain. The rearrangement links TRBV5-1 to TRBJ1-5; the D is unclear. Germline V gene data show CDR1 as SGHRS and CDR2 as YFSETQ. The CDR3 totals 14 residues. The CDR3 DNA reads TGCGCCAGCAGTTTGGACGGGAGCAATCAGCCCCAGCATTTT. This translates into CASSLDGSNQPQHF.

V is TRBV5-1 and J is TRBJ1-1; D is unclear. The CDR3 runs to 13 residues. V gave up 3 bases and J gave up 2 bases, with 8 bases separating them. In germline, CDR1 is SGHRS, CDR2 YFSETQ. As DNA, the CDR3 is TGCGCCAGCAGCTCAGAGGGTAACACTGAAGCTTTCTTT. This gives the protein CASSSEGNTEAFF.